The sample holds a few counts of the clone carrying this T cell receptor (beta chain). Its antigen remains unidentified. The memory fraction was CD4+CD45RO+CD25- cells. After constant-region reverse-primer amplification, full-length variable regions underwent semi-nested PCR with Nested Universal Primer A. TCRdb processed the 5' RACE reads anew with MiXCR; each CDR3 protein has one entry. Of 35,000 to 50,000 distinct CDR3 sequences in the sample, about 32% were seen once. Whole-study findings and limits: Tumor Treg TCRs overlapped most with tumor naive CD4+ cells. Tumor memory CD4+ T cell TCR gene usage was found to cluster with blood and lymph node memory CD4+ cells and with lymph node naive CD4+ cells.

Trimming stripped 5 bases from V and 6 bases from J, with 13 bases between. Per the germline V gene, CDR1 is SGHTA and CDR2 is FQGTGA. This CDR3 contains 14 residues. The clonotype originates from a female donor with breast cancer. Sequencing was performed on tumor-infiltrating memory CD4+ T cells sorted from the breast tumor. The subset here: memory CD4+ T cells, CD4+CD45RO+CD25-. This rearrangement joins TRBV7-3 to TRBJ2-2, with D hard to call. CDR3 loop: CASSPQIVAGELFF. The CDR3 DNA is TGTGCCAGCAGCCCGCAGATAGTCGCCGGGGAGCTGTTTTTT.